The following is a T cell receptor beta chain sequence with its context. What it binds is unknown. These data come from a study of identifying expanded T cells in peripheral blood. No infections or other immune events were documented during collection. The study's findings and limits: Technical replicates showed around 1.2 changed clones; around two weeks roughly 18; four weeks 19. Approximately two-week clone count variance significantly increased as total template count grew.

TCRdb's table, derived via immunoSEQ multiplex PCR, lists solely in-frame clones and lacks some. The repertoire includes about 50,000 clones, approximately 80% of them detected once, and approximately 19% sits in the top ten. The ends were cut back, 3 bases at V and 1 base at J, with 9 bases in the middle. This CDR3 has 14 amino acids. The germline V gene has CDR1 SGHTA and CDR2 FQGNSA. This chain uses TRBV7-2 with TRBJ1-1; D is uncertain. The TCR was taken from a person aged 18 to 70 in good health. The sequenced sample consisted of blood. CDR3 sequence: CASSFSRGNTEAFF. CDR3 sequence (DNA): TGTGCCAGCAGCTTCTCACGAGGGAACACTGAAGCTTTCTTT.